These 15 T cell receptor beta chains share one sample of origin, sequenced in a study of T cell responses to AZD1222 COVID-19 vaccine. The repertoire was sequenced with immunoSEQ multiplex PCR; TCRdb's copy has only in-frame clones and lacks some. This table holds some 200,000 clones, 80% to 95% found once. Here the sequenced sample was peripheral blood, taken on day 0 of AZD1222 vaccination. The receptor source for this set is an adult in good health.

This chain joins TRBV7-6 and TRBJ1-1, with TRBD1 matching over 9 bases. The V segment lost 5 bases and the J segment 6 bases; nucleotides outside the gene matches: 10. Germline CDR1 is SGHVS and CDR2 is FNYEAQ. The CDR3 totals 15 residues. The CDR3 DNA reads as TGTGCCAGCAGCCCCGCTGCGGGACAGGGAGCTGAAGCTTTCTTT. Its translation is CASSPAAGQGAEAFF.

This clone was found once. The chain is built from TRBV3-1 (or the pseudogene TRBV3-2) and TRBJ2-3; D is tentatively TRBD1 or TRBD2 (5 bases each). This CDR3 region has 16 residues. V gave up 3 bases and J gave up 2 bases, with 15 bases separating them. The V gene's germline CDR1 is LGHDT and CDR2 YNNKEL (reference sequence). CDR3 protein: CASSHLSRDPTDTQYF. CDR3 sequence (DNA): TGTGCCAGCAGCCACCTGTCCAGGGACCCCACAGATACGCAGTATTTT.

This chain uses TRBV6-5 with TRBJ1-5; 9 nucleotides match TRBD1. Germline V lookup: CDR1 MNHEY, CDR2 SVGAGI. V trimming: 7 bases; J trimming: 8 bases; junction bases outside the gene matches: 9. The CDR3 sequence is 14 residues long. The CDR3: CASIRDRDGKPQHF. CDR3 nucleotides: TGTGCCAGCATCCGGGACAGGGATGGAAAGCCCCAGCATTTT.

V usage is TRBV4-1 and J usage is TRBJ1-1, with D maybe TRBD1 (6 bases). V was clipped by 0 bases and J by 6 bases, with 11 bases between them. Germline lookup yields CDR1 MGHRA and CDR2 YSYEKL. This CDR3 has 14 amino acids. The CDR3 DNA follows: TGCGCCAGCAGCCAAGATTCGGGGGGCCCTGAAGCTTTCTTT. Its protein is CASSQDSGGPEAFF.

The chain uses TRBV7-2 and TRBJ1-2; a possible D gene is TRBD1 (5 bases). This CDR3 comprises 14 residues. Germline V CDR1 and CDR2: SGHTA, FQGNSA. V gave up 5 bases and J gave up 5 bases, with 15 bases separating them. In nucleotides, the CDR3 is TGTGCCAGCAGCAAAGGGGCAGCGTTATATGGCTACACCTTC. Translating gives CASSKGAALYGYTF.

V gene TRBV29-1 combines with J gene TRBJ1-2; D perhaps matches TRBD1 (5 bases). The CDR3 contains 13 residues. Trimming removed 3 bases at V and 5 bases at J, with 13 bases between. Germline V gene lookup returns CDR1 SQVTM and CDR2 ANQGSEA. The CDR3, as DNA: TGCAGCGTTGACATTGGACACACGTATGGCTACACCTTC. It translates to CSVDIGHTYGYTF.

The chain employs TRBV3-1 (or the pseudogene TRBV3-2) and TRBJ1-1; 9 bases agree with TRBD1. V shed 0 bases, J shed 6 bases, and the junction held 8 bases outside the gene matches. Germline CDR1 is LGHDT and CDR2 is YNNKEL (reference sequence). CDR3 length: 16 amino acids. The CDR3 nucleotides read TGTGCCAGCAGCCAAGAAACAGGGGGCACTTTCTCTGAAGCTTTCTTT. Its protein product is CASSQETGGTFSEAFF.

V and J are TRBV7-8 and TRBJ1-2; D possibly corresponds to TRBD1 (5 bases). Trimming took 1 base from V and 0 from J, leaving 18 bases between them. This CDR3 has 18 amino acids. Germline V gene sequence: CDR1 SGHVS, CDR2 FQNEAQ. The CDR3 nucleotides are TGTGCCAGCAGCTTAGGCTTAGGGACCGCGTCTTCTAACTATGGCTACACCTTC. Amino acid sequence: CASSLGLGTASSNYGYTF.

This chain uses TRBV6-2 or TRBV6-3 with TRBJ2-7; TRBD1 matches 9 bases. The CDR3 contains 18 residues. The V and J ends lost 2 bases and 4 bases, in that order; junction bases with no gene match: 15. Germline CDR1 and CDR2: MNHEY and SVGEGT. In nucleotides, the CDR3 is TGTGCCAGCAGTTACGATTTCCCCACGAGGGGGACAGGGTACGAGCAGTACTTC. Its protein is CASSYDFPTRGTGYEQYF.

The chain is built from TRBV6-1 and TRBJ1-1, with D tentatively TRBD1 (6 bases). The CDR3 has 15 amino acids. The ends were cut back, 3 bases at V and 5 bases at J, with 16 bases in the middle. The V gene's germline CDR1 is MNHNS and CDR2 SASEGT. CDR3 in amino acids: CASSDHYGGDTEAFF. The CDR3 bases are TGTGCCAGCAGTGATCATTATGGGGGCGATACTGAAGCTTTCTTT.

This clone was seen a few times. The chain carries TRBV21-1 and TRBJ1-5; no DNA check was done on the table's D call, TRBD1. TRBV21-1 is recorded as a pseudogene. This CDR3 is built from 18 residues. CDR3: CASRIKGPHRDRNQPQHF. In DNA form, the CDR3 reads TGTGCCAGCAGGATAAAGGGACCACACCGGGACAGAAATCAGCCCCAGCATTTT.

This clone was picked up one time. The chain carries TRBV7-9 and TRBJ1-4, with 7 nucleotides matching TRBD1. The CDR3 length is 14 residues. Per germline, CDR1 SEHNR and CDR2 FQNEAQ (reference sequence). J lost 8 bases, V lost 5 bases, and 8 bases had no gene match. CDR3 nucleotide sequence: TGTGCCAGCAGCCACAGGGGCGGAGTGGAAAAACTGTTTTTT. Translating gives CASSHRGGVEKLFF.

The CDR3 loop is CASSLDAGYSYEQYF. CDR3 nucleotide sequence: TGTGCCAGCAGCTTAGATGCAGGTTATTCCTACGAGCAGTACTTC. The chain combines TRBV7-9 with TRBJ2-7; no reliable D call. The germline V and J ends were trimmed by 1 base and 1 base, with 11 bases remaining between them. Germline V lookup: CDR1 SEHNR, CDR2 FQNEAQ (reference sequence). This CDR3 is built from 15 residues.

V and J are TRBV5-1 and TRBJ2-1, with TRBD1 identical over 7 bases. This CDR3 is 13 amino acids long. Germline trimming cut 5 bases from V and 6 bases from J; bases unmatched to any gene: 5. The germline V gene has CDR1 SGHRS and CDR2 YFSETQ. CDR3 residues: CASRRQGPNEQFF. The CDR3 DNA reads TGCGCCAGCAGAAGACAGGGCCCCAATGAGCAGTTCTTC.

The chain is built from TRBV30 and TRBJ1-6; TRBD1 is a possible D gene (5 bases). There are 17 residues in the CDR3. CDR1 and CDR2 (germline): GTSNPN, SVGIG (reference sequence). V was trimmed by 2 bases and J by 7 bases, leaving 21 bases between them. The CDR3 DNA reads TGTGCCTGGAGTAGGGGAGACCTAGCCCGTGGCAATTCACCCCTCCACTTT. Translation gives CAWSRGDLARGNSPLHF.